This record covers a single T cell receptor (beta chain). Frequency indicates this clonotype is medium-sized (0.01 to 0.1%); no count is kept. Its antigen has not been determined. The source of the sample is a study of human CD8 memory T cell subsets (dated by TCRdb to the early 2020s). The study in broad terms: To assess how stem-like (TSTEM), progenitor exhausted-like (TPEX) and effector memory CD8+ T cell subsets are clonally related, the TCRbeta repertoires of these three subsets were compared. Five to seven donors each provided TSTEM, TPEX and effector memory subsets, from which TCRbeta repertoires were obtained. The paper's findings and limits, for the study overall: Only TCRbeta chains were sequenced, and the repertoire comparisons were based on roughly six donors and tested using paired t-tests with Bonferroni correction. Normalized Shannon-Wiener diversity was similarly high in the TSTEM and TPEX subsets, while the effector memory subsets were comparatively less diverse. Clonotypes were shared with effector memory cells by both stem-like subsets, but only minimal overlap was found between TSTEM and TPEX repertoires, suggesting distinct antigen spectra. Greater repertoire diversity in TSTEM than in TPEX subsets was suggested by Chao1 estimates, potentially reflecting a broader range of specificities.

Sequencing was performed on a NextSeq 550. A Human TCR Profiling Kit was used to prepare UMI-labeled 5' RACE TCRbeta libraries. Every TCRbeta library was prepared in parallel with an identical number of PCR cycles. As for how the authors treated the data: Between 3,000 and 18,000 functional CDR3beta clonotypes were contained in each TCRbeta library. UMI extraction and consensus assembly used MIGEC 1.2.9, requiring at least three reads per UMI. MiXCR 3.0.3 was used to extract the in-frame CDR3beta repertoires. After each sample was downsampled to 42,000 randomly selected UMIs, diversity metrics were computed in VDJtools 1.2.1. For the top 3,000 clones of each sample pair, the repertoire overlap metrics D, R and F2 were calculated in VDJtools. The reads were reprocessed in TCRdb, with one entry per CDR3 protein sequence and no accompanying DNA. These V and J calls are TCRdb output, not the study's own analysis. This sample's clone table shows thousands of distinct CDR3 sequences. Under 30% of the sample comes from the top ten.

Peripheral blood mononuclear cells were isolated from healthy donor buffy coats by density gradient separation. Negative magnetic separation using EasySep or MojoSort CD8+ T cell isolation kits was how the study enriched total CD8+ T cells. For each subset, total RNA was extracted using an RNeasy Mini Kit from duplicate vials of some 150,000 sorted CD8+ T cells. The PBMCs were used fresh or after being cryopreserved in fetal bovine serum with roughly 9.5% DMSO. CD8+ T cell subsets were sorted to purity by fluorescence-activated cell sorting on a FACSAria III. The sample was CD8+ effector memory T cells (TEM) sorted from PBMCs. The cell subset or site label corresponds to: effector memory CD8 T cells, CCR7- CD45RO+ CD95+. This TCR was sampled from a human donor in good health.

CDR3 sequence: CASSAGQNPNTGELFF. This sequence uses TRBV6-4 and TRBJ2-2; TCRdb selects TRBD1, and the lack of DNA leaves this call unchecked. CDR3 length: 16 amino acids, cysteine to phenylalanine. The nucleotide record is missing. CDR1 and CDR2, looked up from the germline V gene, are MRHNA and SNTAGT.